This T cell receptor (beta chain) was recovered during a study of CD8+CD57+ T cells in acquired aplastic anemia (dated 2018 in TCRdb). In the study overall: Extracted DNA from sorted CD4+ and CD8+ cells averaged approximately 3 ug, ranging from roughly 0.19 to 27.4 ug. CD8+CD57+ expansion was defined as frequency above the mean frequency observed in healthy subjects. Beyond this particular receptor, the publication reports: About 28 CD8+ CDR3 sequences were found in both patients and controls but appeared to be highly expressed in patients and within the immunodominant clones of the patients. CD8+ Simpson's diversity did not differ significantly between patients and healthy controls (P=0.060).

Profiling of TCR beta VDJ combinations and CDR3 sequences used genomic DNA as the template. An Illumina HiSeq 2000 was used for TCR repertoire sequencing. As for how the authors treated the data: Repertoires were assessed using TRBV/TRBJ rearrangement plots, CDR3 size and DJ length profiles, and Simpson's diversity index. The most abundant DNA sequence in the deep sequencing data was taken as the immunodominant clone. CDR3 amino acid sequences were checked for sharing between subjects and were compared against published repertoires and the VDJdb database. TCRdb took the public reads, trimmed them with fastp at Q25, ran MiXCR for clone calling and kept in-frame beta chains. Each CDR3 protein gets just one entry, which takes the most common genes and DNA from the rows behind it. TCRdb assigned the V and J calls; the authors' analysis was not used. The sample yields some 170,000 distinct CDR3 sequences; 50% to 65% were counted once. The biggest ten clones account for roughly 42% of the sample.

There are a few counts of this clonotype. No antigen is known for it. Base qualities are missing; no much larger clone stands one base away. V loses 6 bases, J loses 8 bases, and the germline ends lie 7 bases apart. Via the germline V gene (reference sequence), CDR1 is LNHNV and CDR2 YYDKDF. The CDR3, from cysteine to phenylalanine, totals 11 residues. The sequence is cut down to CDR3 DNA, 33 bases in frame from base 1. Flow cytometry had shown CD8+CD57+ cell expansion in the patients selected for sequencing. Severe acquired aplastic anemia was diagnosed in all patients according to International Study of Aplastic Anemia and Agranulocytosis and Camitta criteria. At the time blood was sampled, none of the patients had received any therapy. TCR repertoires of sorted CD4+ and CD8+ blood T cells from severe aplastic anemia patients and healthy subjects were deep-sequenced in the study. Patients were enrolled under clinicaltrials.gov protocols 00001620, 01623167, 00001397, 00071045, 00081523 and 00961064 in the USA. Ficoll-Paque density gradient centrifugation was used to isolate peripheral blood mononuclear cells. Before DNA extraction, CD4+ and CD8+ T cells were sorted with FACS or magnetic beads.

Sequencing was done on a sample of sorted CD4+, CD8+, or CD8+CD57+ T cells (not recorded which) from PBMCs. This receptor was obtained from a human donor with aplastic anemia. The sequence links TRBV15 to TRBJ1-4; too little of a D gene remains to name it. CDR3 loop: CATRNEEKLFF. At the DNA level, the sequence is TGTGCCACCAGAAATGAGGAAAAACTGTTTTTT.